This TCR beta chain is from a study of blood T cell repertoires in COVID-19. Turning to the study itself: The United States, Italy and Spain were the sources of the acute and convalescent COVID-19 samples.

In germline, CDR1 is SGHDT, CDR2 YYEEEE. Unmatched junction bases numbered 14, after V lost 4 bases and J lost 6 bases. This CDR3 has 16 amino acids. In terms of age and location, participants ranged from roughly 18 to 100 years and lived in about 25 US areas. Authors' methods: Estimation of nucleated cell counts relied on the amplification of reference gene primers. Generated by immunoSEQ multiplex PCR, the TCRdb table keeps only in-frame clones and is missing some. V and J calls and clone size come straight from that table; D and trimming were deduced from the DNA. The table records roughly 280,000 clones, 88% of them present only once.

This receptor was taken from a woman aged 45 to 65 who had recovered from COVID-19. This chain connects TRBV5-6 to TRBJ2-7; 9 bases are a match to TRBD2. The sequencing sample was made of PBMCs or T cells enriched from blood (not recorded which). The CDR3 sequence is CASSTPGLAGLGEQYF. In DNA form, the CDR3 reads TGTGCCAGCAGCACCCCGGGACTAGCCGGATTAGGCGAGCAGTACTTC.